This TCR beta chain originates from a study of OX40 agonist ivuxolimab in advanced cancers. Turning to the overall study: Ivuxolimab was a fully human IgG2 agonistic monoclonal antibody targeting the costimulatory receptor OX40 (CD134). Intravenous ivuxolimab was administered to patients every 2 weeks at six dose levels: 0.01, 0.1, 0.3, 1.5, 3 and 10 mg/kg. Peripheral TCRbeta sequencing aimed to test whether ivuxolimab altered TCR sequence diversity and caused clonal T-cell expansion. Partial responses occurred in three dose-escalation patients, of whom one had hepatocellular carcinoma and two had cutaneous melanoma. Prior anti-PD-1, anti-PD-L1 or anti-CTLA-4 therapy was permitted, and 30% to 50% of dose-escalation patients had received checkpoint inhibitors. In the dose-escalation cohort, 65% to 85% of patients were male, and the mean age was approximately 60 years with a range of roughly 20 to 85. Of the 52 patients in dose escalation, around 19 had hepatocellular carcinoma, some 15 had melanoma, 9 had renal cell carcinoma and 9 had head and neck cancer. The monotherapy dose-escalation portion (N of about 50 patients) of the phase I ivuxolimab trial is reported in the paper.

The trial excluded patients who had a history of autoimmune disease or were on systemic immunosuppression. Peripheral blood for TCR sequencing was drawn from every dose cohort at baseline, at cycle 4 day 1 and at cycle 7 day 1. The samples were taken from a phase I, first-in-human, multicenter, open-label dose-escalation trial of ivuxolimab. Adults with locally advanced or metastatic melanoma, renal cell carcinoma, hepatocellular carcinoma or head and neck squamous cell carcinoma were enrolled in the trial. CD4+ and CD8+ T cells were sorted separately from peripheral blood before TCR sequencing. Beyond this particular receptor, the publication reports: Clonal expansion of both CD4+ and CD8+ blood T cells was observed from baseline to week 6 at doses 0.1 to 3.0 mg/kg. Low levels of normalized T-cell clonal expansion were also seen in some nonresponding patients. Which antigens the clonally expanded peripheral T cells were specific for was not determined. Partial responders in the 0.1-3.0 mg/kg groups had among the lowest normalized peripheral clonal expansion, especially among CD8+ T cells. After ivuxolimab, expanded clones were on average more numerous among CD8+ T cells than among CD4+ T cells.

From cysteine to phenylalanine, the CDR3 is 13 amino acids long. The entry retains the CDR3 DNA only, 39 bases that are in frame from base 1. The V end gives up 6 bases and the J end 1 base, leaving 4 bases in the junction not matched to a gene. The germline V gene sets CDR1 to SQVTM and CDR2 to ANQGSEA. Genomic DNA was isolated from the sorted cells so that the TCRbeta CDR3 region could be sequenced. The immunoSEQ Assay was used to sequence the TCRbeta CDR3 regions. Entries here come from immuneACCESS through TCRdb and include only in-frame sequences with V and J called. Some clones fail to appear in such tables; in the studies checked, an unresolved V gene covers under half of the shortfall, and the cause of the remainder is unknown. This sample lists about 89,000 clones; just over 90% were detected once. The ten largest make up about 0.76% of the sample. A remark on this clone: Which antigen it targets is not known. No base qualities exist here, and no much larger clone lies one base off it.

The sequence links TRBV29-1 to TRBJ1-1; 8 junctional bases match TRBD1. This TCR derives from an adult with an advanced solid tumor such as melanoma, head and neck, liver or kidney cancer. The specimen comprised CD4+ or CD8+ T cells sorted from blood, sampled in a trial of the OX40 agonist ivuxolimab. The CDR3 loop reads CSVYRGGNTEAFF. At the DNA level, the sequence is TGCAGCGTCTACAGGGGGGGGAACACTGAAGCTTTCTTT.